Listed below are T cell receptor beta chains from one sample, sequenced in a study of T cell responses to AZD1222 COVID-19 vaccine. This table comes from immunoSEQ multiplex PCR, and its TCRdb copy is limited to in-frame clones, with some not included. The repertoire holds approximately 96,000 clones, with about 86% as singletons. The source was peripheral blood, collected 28 days after the second AZD1222 dose. The receptors stem from an adult who received the AZD1222 COVID-19 vaccine. Each CDR3 is given with its conserved first and last residue. Fields, in order: J gene, clone size, V gene, D gene, CDR3 protein, CDR3 DNA. A D gene is named only where the DNA matches it firmly. The listing skips clone size in some rows; elsewhere it reads once, few, many or a size class.

TRBJ2-7,-,TRBV2,TRBD2,CASSERGGSYEQYF,TGTGCCAGCAGTGAACGCGGGGGTTCCTACGAGCAGTACTTC
TRBJ1-1,-,TRBV28,TRBD1,CASSLRGPGTEAFF,TGTGCCAGCAGTCTCAGGGGGCCGGGCACTGAAGCTTTCTTT
TRBJ2-7,-,TRBV27,-,CASSFLAGSLHF,TGTGCCAGCAGTTTTTTAGCAGGGTCTCTCCACTTC
TRBJ2-1,-,TRBV6-2/TRBV6-3,TRBD2,CASSPGQGLAGGYEQFF,TGTGCCAGCAGCCCCGGCCAGGGACTAGCGGGAGGCTATGAGCAGTTCTTC
TRBJ2-6,-,TRBV18,-,CASSPGGPSSGANVLTF,TGTGCCAGCTCACCCGGGGGACCCAGCTCTGGGGCCAACGTCCTGACTTTC
TRBJ2-1,-,TRBV19,-,CASTSTGGYNEQFF,TGTGCCAGTACCTCGACCGGGGGTTACAATGAGCAGTTCTTC
TRBJ2-3,-,TRBV19,-,CASSIRGGSTDTQYF,TGTGCCAGTAGTATAAGGGGGGGGAGCACAGATACGCAGTATTTT
TRBJ1-4,once,TRBV2,-,CASSEDAATNEKLFF,TGTGCCAGCAGTGAGGATGCAGCAACTAATGAAAAACTGTTTTTT
TRBJ2-5,-,TRBV5-1,TRBD2,CASSSGALTSATQETQYF,TGCGCCAGCAGCTCCGGAGCACTGACTAGCGCAACACAAGAGACCCAGTACTTC
TRBJ2-1,-,TRBV7-2,TRBD2,CASSQPGGGTRSYNEQFF,TGTGCCAGCAGCCAACCGGGGGGGGGCACTCGCTCCTACAATGAACAGTTCTTC
TRBJ1-4,-,TRBV5-1,-,CASSDPTNEKLFF,TGCGCCAGCAGCGACCCAACTAATGAAAAACTGTTTTTT
TRBJ2-7,once,TRBV7-2,TRBD2,CASSPERDRGEQYF,TGTGCCAGCAGCCCCGAGCGGGATCGGGGTGAGCAGTACTTC
TRBJ1-4,-,TRBV10-2,TRBD1,CASRDATGATNEKLFF,TGCGCCAGCAGGGACGCTACAGGGGCAACTAATGAAAAACTGTTTTTT
TRBJ2-5,-,TRBV4-1,TRBD2,CASSQDRGTSGVLSGETQYF,TGCGCCAGCAGCCAAGATCGCGGGACTAGCGGGGTTCTATCGGGGGAGACCCAGTACTTC
TRBJ1-6,-,TRBV30,-,CAWSVPRTAYNSPLHF,TGTGCCTGGAGTGTACCACGGACAGCCTATAATTCACCCCTCCACTTT
TRBJ2-2,-,TRBV7-3,TRBD1,CASSRQPSGQGGTGELFF,TGTGCCAGCAGCCGACAGCCTTCCGGACAGGGGGGGACCGGGGAGCTGTTTTTT
TRBJ1-5,-,TRBV9,-,CASSLPGPFLAQPQHF,TGTGCCAGCAGCCTCCCCGGGCCCTTTCTTGCTCAGCCCCAGCATTTT
TRBJ2-2,medium-sized,TRBV7-9,-,CASSYNTGELFF,TGTGCCAGCAGTTATAACACCGGGGAGCTGTTTTTT
TRBJ2-3,-,TRBV15,-,CATSRDGVDTQYF,TGTGCCACCAGCAGAGACGGGGTAGATACGCAGTATTTT
TRBJ1-1,-,TRBV7-6,-,CASSARGAVGSTEAFF,TGTGCCAGCAGCGCCCGGGGGGCAGTGGGGAGCACTGAAGCTTTCTTT
TRBJ2-7,-,TRBV28,-,CASRIFQGSYEQYF,TGTGCCAGCAGGATCTTTCAGGGGTCCTACGAGCAGTACTTC
TRBJ2-1,once,TRBV28,TRBD2,CASSSGRLAGHKRDEQFF,TGTGCCAGCAGTTCAGGAAGACTAGCGGGCCACAAGAGGGATGAGCAGTTCTTC
TRBJ2-7,-,TRBV18,TRBD1,CASSPGTGAGGQYF,TGTGCCAGCTCACCCGGGACAGGGGCCGGGGGGCAGTACTTC
TRBJ2-3,-,TRBV7-3,TRBD2,CASSLSLAERTDTQYF,TGTGCCAGCAGCTTATCACTAGCGGAGCGCACAGATACGCAGTATTTT
TRBJ2-2,-,TRBV18,-,CATQLGRVTGELFF,TGTGCCACCCAACTGGGCAGGGTCACCGGGGAGCTGTTTTTT
TRBJ2-3,-,TRBV6-5,-,CASSLHPLTDTQYF,TGTGCCAGCAGTTTACATCCCCTTACAGATACGCAGTATTTT
TRBJ1-1,-,TRBV5-6,-,CASSSGGGTEAFF,TGTGCCAGCAGCTCCGGGGGAGGCACTGAAGCTTTCTTT
TRBJ2-7,-,TRBV5-1,TRBD2,CASSPPGLARTYEQYF,TGCGCCAGCAGCCCCCCGGGACTAGCACGGACTTACGAGCAGTACTTC
TRBJ2-7,-,TRBV19,-,CASSIEVSSYEQYF,TGTGCCAGTAGTATAGAGGTCAGCTCCTACGAGCAGTACTTC
TRBJ2-7,-,TRBV15,TRBD1,CATSRIGTGATYEQYF,TGTGCCACCAGCAGAATTGGGACAGGGGCGACCTACGAGCAGTACTTC
TRBJ2-4,-,TRBV18,TRBD2,CASSPGLAGGGFSDIQYF,TGTGCCAGCTCACCGGGACTAGCGGGAGGAGGGTTTTCGGACATTCAGTACTTC
TRBJ1-5,-,TRBV2,-,CASSRTGLGQPQHF,TGTGCCAGCAGCCGAACCGGGCTGGGTCAGCCCCAGCATTTT
TRBJ1-2,-,TRBV7-9,TRBD1,CASSDRDSGYTF,TGTGCCAGCAGCGACAGGGATTCTGGCTACACCTTC
TRBJ2-1,few,TRBV20-1,-,CSVTTINEQFF,TGCAGTGTAACGACGATTAATGAGCAGTTCTTC
TRBJ1-4,-,TRBV25-1,TRBD1,CASSARGGREKLFF,TGTGCCAGCAGTGCCAGGGGGGGCCGTGAAAAACTGTTTTTT
TRBJ2-3,-,TRBV14,TRBD2,CASTPGDYLTDTQYF,TGTGCCAGCACCCCCGGGGACTACCTCACAGATACGCAGTATTTT
TRBJ2-7,-,TRBV30,-,CASASTYEQYF,TGTGCCAGCGCATCGACCTACGAGCAGTACTTC
TRBJ2-3,-,TRBV10-2,-,CASSASGDTQYF,TGCGCCAGCAGTGCTTCAGGAGATACGCAGTATTTT
TRBJ2-5,-,TRBV29-1,-,CSASFGGGETQYF,TGCAGCGCCAGCTTTGGAGGGGGGGAGACCCAGTACTTC
TRBJ2-5,-,TRBV11-2,TRBD2,CASSVTSGGQGETQYF,TGTGCCAGCAGCGTGACTAGCGGGGGCCAGGGCGAGACCCAGTACTTC
TRBJ2-1,-,TRBV10-3,-,CAISAGASYNEQFF,TGTGCCATCAGTGCAGGGGCCTCCTACAATGAGCAGTTCTTC
TRBJ2-7,-,TRBV7-2,TRBD1,CASSWGQVVTYEQYF,TGTGCCAGCAGCTGGGGACAGGTCGTCACCTACGAGCAGTACTTC
TRBJ2-2,-,TRBV5-1,TRBD1,CASSSGTGMAGELFF,TGCGCCAGCAGCTCCGGGACAGGGATGGCCGGGGAGCTGTTTTTT
TRBJ2-3,-,TRBV7-2,TRBD2,CASSVLAAGDTQYF,TGTGCCAGCAGCGTACTAGCGGCGGGAGATACGCAGTATTTT
TRBJ1-3,once,TRBV7-9,-,CASSKQGSGNTIYF,TGTGCCAGCAGCAAACAGGGCTCTGGAAACACCATATATTTT
TRBJ2-7,-,TRBV11-2,-,CASSSILGGEQYF,TGTGCCAGCAGCTCAATATTAGGGGGCGAGCAGTACTTC
TRBJ2-3,-,TRBV30,-,CAWSGITDTQYF,TGTGCCTGGAGTGGGATCACAGATACGCAGTATTTT
TRBJ2-1,-,TRBV9,TRBD1,CASSERQGTYNEQFF,TGTGCCAGCAGCGAACGACAGGGGACCTACAATGAGCAGTTCTTC
TRBJ2-5,-,TRBV5-1,-,CASSADAYQETQYF,TGCGCCAGCAGCGCGGACGCGTACCAAGAGACCCAGTACTTC
TRBJ1-1,-,TRBV6-5,TRBD1,CASSTDRGIFGEAFF,TGTGCCAGCAGTACGGACAGGGGGATATTTGGTGAAGCTTTCTTT
TRBJ1-1,-,TRBV30,TRBD1,CAWSARDRSAFF,TGTGCCTGGAGTGCCCGGGACAGGAGCGCTTTCTTT